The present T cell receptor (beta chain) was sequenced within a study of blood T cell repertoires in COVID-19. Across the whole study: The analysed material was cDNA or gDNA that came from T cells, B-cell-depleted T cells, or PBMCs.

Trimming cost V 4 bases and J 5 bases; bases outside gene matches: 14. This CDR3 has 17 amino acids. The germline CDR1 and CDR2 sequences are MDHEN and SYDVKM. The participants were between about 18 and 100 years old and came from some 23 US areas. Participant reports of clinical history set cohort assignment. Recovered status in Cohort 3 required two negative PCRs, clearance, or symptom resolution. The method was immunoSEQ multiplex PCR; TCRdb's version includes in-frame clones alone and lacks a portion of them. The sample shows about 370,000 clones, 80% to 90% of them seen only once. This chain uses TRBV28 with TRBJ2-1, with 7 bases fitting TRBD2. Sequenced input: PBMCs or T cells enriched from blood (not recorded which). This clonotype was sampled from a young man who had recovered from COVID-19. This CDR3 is CASSSGAAPSGHNEQFF. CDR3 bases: TGTGCCAGCAGTTCGGGTGCCGCCCCTAGCGGACACAATGAGCAGTTCTTC.